This T cell receptor beta chain originates from a study of T-cell memory formation after mild COVID-19. Via MiXCR, TCRdb re-called the 5' RACE reads, giving one row per CDR3 protein. The data hold 500,000 to 550,000 distinct CDR3 sequences, with roughly 20% observed a single time. Deletions cut 2 bases from V and 5 bases from J, with 9 bases between. Per the germline V gene, CDR1 is LNHDA and CDR2 is SQIVND (reference sequence). The CDR3 extends over 13 amino acids. The chain has TRBV19 and TRBJ1-1; D remains ambiguous. The sample consisted of PBMCs or a T cell subset sorted from them (not recorded which). This clonotype was obtained from an adult woman who had mild COVID-19 (a few samples of this study predate the infection). Cell type and time point are not known. The CDR3: CASSISRATEAFF. The DNA of the CDR3 is TGTGCCAGTAGTATATCTCGGGCGACTGAAGCTTTCTTT.